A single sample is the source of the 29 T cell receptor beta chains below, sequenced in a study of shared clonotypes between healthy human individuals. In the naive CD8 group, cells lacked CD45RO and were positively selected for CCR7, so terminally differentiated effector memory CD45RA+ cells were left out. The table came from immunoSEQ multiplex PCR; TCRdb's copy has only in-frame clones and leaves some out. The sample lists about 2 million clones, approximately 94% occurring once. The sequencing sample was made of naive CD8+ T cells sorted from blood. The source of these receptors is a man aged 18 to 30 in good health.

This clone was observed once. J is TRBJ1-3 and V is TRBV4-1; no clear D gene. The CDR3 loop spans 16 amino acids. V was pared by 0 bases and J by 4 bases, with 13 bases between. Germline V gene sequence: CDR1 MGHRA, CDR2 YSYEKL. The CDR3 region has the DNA TGCGCCAGCAGCCAAGATAGCCGGAGAGAAGGAAACACCATATATTTT. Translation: CASSQDSRREGNTIYF.

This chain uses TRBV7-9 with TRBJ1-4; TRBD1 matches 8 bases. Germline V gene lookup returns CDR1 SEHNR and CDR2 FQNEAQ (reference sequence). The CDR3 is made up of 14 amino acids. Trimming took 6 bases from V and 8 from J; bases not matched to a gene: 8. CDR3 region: CASRGQEPFEKLFF. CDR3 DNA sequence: TGTGCCAGCAGGGGACAGGAGCCTTTCGAAAAACTGTTTTTT. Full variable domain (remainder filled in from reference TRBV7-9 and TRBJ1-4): DTGVSQNPRHKITKRGQNVTFRCDPISEHNRLYWYRQTLGQGPEFLTYFQNEAQLEKSRLLSDRFSAERPKGSFSTLEIQRTEQGDSAMYLCASRGQEPFEKLFFGSGTQLSVL.

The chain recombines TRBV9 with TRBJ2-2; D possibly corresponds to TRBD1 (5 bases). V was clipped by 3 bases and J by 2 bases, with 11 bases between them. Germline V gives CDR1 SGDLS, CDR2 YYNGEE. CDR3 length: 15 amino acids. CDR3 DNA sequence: TGTGCCAGCAGCGGCAGGACAATTAACACCGGGGAGCTGTTTTTT. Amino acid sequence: CASSGRTINTGELFF.

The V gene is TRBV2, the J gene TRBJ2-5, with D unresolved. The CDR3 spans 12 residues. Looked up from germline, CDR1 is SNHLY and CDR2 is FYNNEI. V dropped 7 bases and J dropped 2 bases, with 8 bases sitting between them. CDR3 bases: TGTGCCAGCAAGGGCCATCAAGAGACCCAGTACTTC. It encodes CASKGHQETQYF.

For the CDR3, the DNA is TGTGCCAGCAGCTCGCGACAGAACACCGGGGAGCTGTTTTTT. Amino acid sequence: CASSSRQNTGELFF. J is TRBJ2-2 and V is TRBV11-2; D is ambiguous. The germline gives CDR1 SGHAT, CDR2 FQNNGV. The germline V and J ends were trimmed by 4 bases and 1 base, with 7 bases remaining between them. The CDR3 is 14 residues long.

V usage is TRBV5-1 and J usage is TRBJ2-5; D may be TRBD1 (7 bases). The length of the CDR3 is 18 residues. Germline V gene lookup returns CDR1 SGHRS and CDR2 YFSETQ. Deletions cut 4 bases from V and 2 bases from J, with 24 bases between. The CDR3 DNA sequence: TGCGCCAGCAGCCAGGAGGGCCAGGGGGTGAGCGAACAAGAGACCCAGTACTTC. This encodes CASSQEGQGVSEQETQYF.

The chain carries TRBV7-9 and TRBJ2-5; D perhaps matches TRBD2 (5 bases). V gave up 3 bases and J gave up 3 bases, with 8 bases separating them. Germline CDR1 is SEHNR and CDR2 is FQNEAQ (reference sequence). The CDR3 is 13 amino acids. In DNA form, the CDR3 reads TGTGCCAGCAGCTTGAGGGCGGAAGAGACCCAGTACTTC. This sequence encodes CASSLRAEETQYF.

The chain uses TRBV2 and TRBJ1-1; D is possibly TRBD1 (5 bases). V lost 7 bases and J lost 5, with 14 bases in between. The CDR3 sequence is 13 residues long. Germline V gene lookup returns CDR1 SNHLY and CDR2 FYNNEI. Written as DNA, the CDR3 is TGTGCCAGCACCCCGTACCAGGGAACTGAAGCTTTCTTT. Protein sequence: CASTPYQGTEAFF. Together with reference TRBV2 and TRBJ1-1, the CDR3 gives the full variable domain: EPEVTQTPSHQVTQMGQEVILRCVPISNHLYFYWYRQILGQKVEFLVSFYNNEISEKSEIFDDQFSVERPDGSNFTLKIRSTKLEDSAMYFCASTPYQGTEAFFGQGTRLTVV.

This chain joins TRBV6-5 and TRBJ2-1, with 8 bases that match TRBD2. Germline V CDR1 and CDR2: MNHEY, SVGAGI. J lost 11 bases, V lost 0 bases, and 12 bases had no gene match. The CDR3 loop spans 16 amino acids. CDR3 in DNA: TGTGCCAGCAGTTACTCCAGCGGGAGCACCCTAATGAAGCAGTTCTTC. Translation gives CASSYSSGSTLMKQFF.

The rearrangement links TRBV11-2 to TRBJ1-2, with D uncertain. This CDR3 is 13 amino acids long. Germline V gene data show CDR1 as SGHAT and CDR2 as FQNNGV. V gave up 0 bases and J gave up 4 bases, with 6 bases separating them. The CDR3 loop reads CASSLEGFYGYTF. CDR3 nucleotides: TGTGCCAGCAGCTTAGAGGGGTTCTATGGCTACACCTTC.

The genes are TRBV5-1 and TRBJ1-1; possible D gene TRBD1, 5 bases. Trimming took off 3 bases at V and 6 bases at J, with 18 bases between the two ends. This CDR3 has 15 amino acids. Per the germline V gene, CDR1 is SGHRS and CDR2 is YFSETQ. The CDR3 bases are TGCGCCAGCAGCTACGACAGTCCTGGACCGGCTGAAGCTTTCTTT. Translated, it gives CASSYDSPGPAEAFF.

CDR3 DNA sequence: TGCAGTGCTAGAAGTATCTATGAGCAGTTCTTC. Protein: CSARSIYEQFF. The rearrangement uses TRBV20-1 and TRBJ2-1; no clear D. The germline gives CDR1 DFQATT, CDR2 SNEGSKA (reference sequence). The CDR3 runs 11 residues. Trimming removed 2 bases at V and 8 bases at J, with 7 bases between.

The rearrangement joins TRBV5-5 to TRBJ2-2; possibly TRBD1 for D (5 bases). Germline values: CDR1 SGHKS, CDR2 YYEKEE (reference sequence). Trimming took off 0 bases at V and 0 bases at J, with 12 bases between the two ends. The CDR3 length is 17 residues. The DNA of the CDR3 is TGTGCCAGCAGCTTGGGGCAGGGTTTCGCGAACACCGGGGAGCTGTTTTTT. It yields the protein CASSLGQGFANTGELFF.

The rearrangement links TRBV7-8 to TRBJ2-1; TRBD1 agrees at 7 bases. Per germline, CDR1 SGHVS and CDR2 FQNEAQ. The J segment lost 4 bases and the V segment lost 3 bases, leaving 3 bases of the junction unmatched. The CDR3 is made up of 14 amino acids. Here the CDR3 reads CASSFPGQYNEQFF. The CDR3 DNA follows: TGTGCCAGCAGCTTTCCGGGACAGTACAATGAGCAGTTCTTC.

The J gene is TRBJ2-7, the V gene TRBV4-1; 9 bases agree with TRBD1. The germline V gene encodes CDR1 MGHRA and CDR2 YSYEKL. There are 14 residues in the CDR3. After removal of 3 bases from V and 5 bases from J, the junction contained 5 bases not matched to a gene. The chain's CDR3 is CASSQGTGLHEQYF. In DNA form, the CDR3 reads TGCGCCAGCAGCCAGGGGACAGGGTTGCACGAGCAGTACTTC.

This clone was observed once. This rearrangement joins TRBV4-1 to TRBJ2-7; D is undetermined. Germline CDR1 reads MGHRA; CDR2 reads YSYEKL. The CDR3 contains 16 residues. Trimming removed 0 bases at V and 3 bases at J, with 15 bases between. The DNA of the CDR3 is TGCGCCAGCAGCCAAGATCAAGCCTCCCCATACTACGAGCAGTACTTC. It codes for CASSQDQASPYYEQYF.

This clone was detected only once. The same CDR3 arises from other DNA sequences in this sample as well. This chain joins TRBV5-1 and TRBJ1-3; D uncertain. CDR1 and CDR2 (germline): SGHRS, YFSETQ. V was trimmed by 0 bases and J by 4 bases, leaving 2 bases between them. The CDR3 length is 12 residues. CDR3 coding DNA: TGCGCCAGCAGCTTGGAGGGAAACACCATATATTTT. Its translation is CASSLEGNTIYF.

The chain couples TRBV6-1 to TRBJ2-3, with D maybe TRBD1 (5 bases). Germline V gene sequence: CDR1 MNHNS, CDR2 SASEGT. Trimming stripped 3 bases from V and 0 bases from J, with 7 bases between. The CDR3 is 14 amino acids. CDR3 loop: CASSDRVSTDTQYF. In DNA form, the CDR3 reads TGTGCCAGCAGTGACAGGGTTAGCACAGATACGCAGTATTTT.

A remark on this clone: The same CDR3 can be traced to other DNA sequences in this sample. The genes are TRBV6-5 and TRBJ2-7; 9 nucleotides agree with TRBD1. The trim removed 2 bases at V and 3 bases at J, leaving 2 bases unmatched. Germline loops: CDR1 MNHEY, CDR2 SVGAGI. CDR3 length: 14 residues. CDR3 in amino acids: CASSYGTGIYEQYF. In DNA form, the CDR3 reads TGTGCCAGCAGTTACGGGACAGGGATCTACGAGCAGTACTTC.

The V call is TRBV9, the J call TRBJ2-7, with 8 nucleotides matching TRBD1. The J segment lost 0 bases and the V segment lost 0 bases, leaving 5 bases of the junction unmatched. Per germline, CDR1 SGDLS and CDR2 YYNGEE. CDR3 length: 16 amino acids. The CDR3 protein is CASSVVTGGLSYEQYF. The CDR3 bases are TGTGCCAGCAGCGTAGTCACAGGGGGTCTCTCCTACGAGCAGTACTTC.

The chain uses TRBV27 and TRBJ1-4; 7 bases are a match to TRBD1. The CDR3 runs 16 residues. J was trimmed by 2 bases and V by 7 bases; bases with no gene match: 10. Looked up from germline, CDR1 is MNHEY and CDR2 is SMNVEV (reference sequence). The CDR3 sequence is CASKQTGLPTNEKLFF. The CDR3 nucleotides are TGTGCCAGCAAGCAGACAGGGCTTCCGACTAATGAAAAACTGTTTTTT.

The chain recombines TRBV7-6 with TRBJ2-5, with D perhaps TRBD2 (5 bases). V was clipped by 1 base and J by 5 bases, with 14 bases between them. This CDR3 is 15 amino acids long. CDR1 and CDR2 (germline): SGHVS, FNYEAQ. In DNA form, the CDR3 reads TGTGCCAGCAGCTTAGAGATAGGACTCTCGGAGACCCAGTACTTC. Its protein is CASSLEIGLSETQYF.

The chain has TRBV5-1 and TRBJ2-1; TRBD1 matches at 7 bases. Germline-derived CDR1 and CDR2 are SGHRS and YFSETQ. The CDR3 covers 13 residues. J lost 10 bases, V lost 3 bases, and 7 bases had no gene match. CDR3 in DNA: TGCGCCAGCAGCTCTACAGGGGCACTCGAGCAGTTCTTC. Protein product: CASSSTGALEQFF.

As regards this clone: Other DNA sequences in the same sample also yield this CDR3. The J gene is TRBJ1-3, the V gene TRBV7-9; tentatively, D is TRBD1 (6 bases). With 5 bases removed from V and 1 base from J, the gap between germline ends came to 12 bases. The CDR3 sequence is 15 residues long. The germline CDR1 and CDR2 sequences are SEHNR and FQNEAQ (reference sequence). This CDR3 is CASSPIGTSGNTIYF. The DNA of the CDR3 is TGTGCCAGCAGCCCAATCGGGACATCTGGAAACACCATATATTTT.

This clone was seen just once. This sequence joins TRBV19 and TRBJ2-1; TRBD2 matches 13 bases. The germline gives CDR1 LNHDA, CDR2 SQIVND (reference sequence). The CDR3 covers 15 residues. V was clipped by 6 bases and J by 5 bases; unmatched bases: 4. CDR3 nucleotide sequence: TGTGCCAGTAGGCCCGGACTAGCGGGGGACAATGAGCAGTTCTTC. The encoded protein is CASRPGLAGDNEQFF.

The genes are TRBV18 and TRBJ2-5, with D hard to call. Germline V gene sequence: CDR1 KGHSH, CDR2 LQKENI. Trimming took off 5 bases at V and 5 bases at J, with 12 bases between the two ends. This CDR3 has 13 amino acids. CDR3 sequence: CASSADWAETQYF. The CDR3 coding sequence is TGTGCCAGCTCAGCCGATTGGGCCGAGACCCAGTACTTC.

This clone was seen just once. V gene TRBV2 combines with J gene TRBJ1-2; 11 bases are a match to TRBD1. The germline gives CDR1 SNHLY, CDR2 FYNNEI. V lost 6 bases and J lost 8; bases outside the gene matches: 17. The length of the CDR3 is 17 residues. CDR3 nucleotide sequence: TGTGCCAGCAGCGTTTCCGGGACAGGGGGGCTGAAAATAGGCTACACCTTC. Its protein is CASSVSGTGGLKIGYTF.

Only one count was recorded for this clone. CDR3 DNA: TGCGCCAGCAGGTCCAGCTCTGGGGCCAACGTCCTGACTTTC. This gives the protein CASRSSSGANVLTF. This chain joins TRBV5-1 and TRBJ2-6; the D is unclear. CDR3 size: 14 residues. The V end was cut by 5 bases, the J end by 0 bases, with 6 bases between. In germline, CDR1 is SGHRS, CDR2 YFSETQ.

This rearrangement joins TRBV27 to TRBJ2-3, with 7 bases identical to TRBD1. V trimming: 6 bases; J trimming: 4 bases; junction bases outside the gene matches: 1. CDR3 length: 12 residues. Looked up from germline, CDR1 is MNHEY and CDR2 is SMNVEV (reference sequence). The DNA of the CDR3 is TGTGCCAGCAGAGGGGGCCCAGATACGCAGTATTTT. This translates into CASRGGPDTQYF.